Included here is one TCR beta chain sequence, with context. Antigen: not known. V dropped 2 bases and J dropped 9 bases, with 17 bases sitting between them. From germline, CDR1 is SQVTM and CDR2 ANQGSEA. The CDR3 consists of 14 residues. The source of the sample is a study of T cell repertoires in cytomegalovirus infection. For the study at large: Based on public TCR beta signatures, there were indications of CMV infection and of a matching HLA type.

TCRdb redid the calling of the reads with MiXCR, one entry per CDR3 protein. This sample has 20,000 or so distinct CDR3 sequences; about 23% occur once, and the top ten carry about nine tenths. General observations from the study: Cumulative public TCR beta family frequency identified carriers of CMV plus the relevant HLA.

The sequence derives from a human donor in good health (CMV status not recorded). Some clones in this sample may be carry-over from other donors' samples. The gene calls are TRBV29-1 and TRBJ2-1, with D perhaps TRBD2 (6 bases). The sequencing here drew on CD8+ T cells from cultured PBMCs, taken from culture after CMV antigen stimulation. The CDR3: CSVELLEDYTEQFF. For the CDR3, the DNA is TGCAGCGTTGAATTACTGGAGGACTATACTGAGCAGTTCTTC.